The 19 T cell receptor beta chains listed next were all sequenced from one sample in a study of shared clonotypes between healthy human individuals. The data were produced by immunoSEQ multiplex PCR, yet TCRdb's version contains in-frame clones alone and is incomplete. Here the sample spans around 2.1 million clones, just over 90% being singletons. Naive CD8 cells, CD45RO-negative and positively selected for CCR7, excluded terminally differentiated effector memory CD45RA+ cells. The specimen was naive CD8+ T cells from PBMCs. These receptors originate from a man between 18 and 35 years old in good health. Some clones in this sample may be carry-over from other donors' samples.

V usage is TRBV5-8 and J usage is TRBJ1-3; D is undetermined. The CDR3 is made up of 12 amino acids. CDR1 SGHTS and CDR2 YDEGEE come from the germline V gene. With 1 base removed from V and 4 bases from J, the gap between germline ends came to 3 bases. CDR3 sequence reads: CASSLWGNTIYF. The CDR3 region has the DNA TGTGCCAGCAGCTTGTGGGGAAACACCATATATTTT.

The J gene is TRBJ1-1, the V gene TRBV7-9; 11 bases map to TRBD1. Germline lookup yields CDR1 SEHNR and CDR2 FQNEAQ (reference sequence). V trimming: 4 bases; J trimming: 8 bases; junction bases outside the gene matches: 9. The CDR3 is made up of 15 amino acids. CDR3 bases: TGTGCCAGCAGCTACTCGGACAGGGGGCCCTTCGAAGCTTTCTTT. It encodes CASSYSDRGPFEAFF.

This sequence joins TRBV9 and TRBJ1-3; D not resolved. V lost 4 bases and J lost 0, with 5 bases in between. The germline gives CDR1 SGDLS, CDR2 YYNGEE. CDR3 length: 13 residues. The CDR3 nucleotides read TGTGCCAGCAGCACGAGCTCTGGAAACACCATATATTTT. Translated: CASSTSSGNTIYF. The full variable domain, completed using reference TRBV9 and TRBJ1-3, is DSGVTQTPKHLITATGQRVTLRCSPRSGDLSVYWYQQSLDQGLQFLIQYYNGEERAKGNILERFSAQQFPDLHSELNLSSLELGDSALYFCASSTSSGNTIYFGEGSWLTVV.

The rearrangement links TRBV19 to TRBJ2-7; a possible D gene is TRBD2 (6 bases). The CDR3 covers 14 residues. V was pared by 5 bases and J by 6 bases, with 17 bases between. The germline V gene has CDR1 LNHDA and CDR2 SQIVND (reference sequence). The DNA for the CDR3 is TGTGCCAGTAGTCCCGCCATGAGAGCGGGCGAGCAGTACTTC. It encodes CASSPAMRAGEQYF.

The chain joins TRBV10-3 to TRBJ1-1; TRBD1 aligns across 7 bases. In germline, CDR1 is ENHRY, CDR2 SYGVKD. The ends lost 3 bases at V and 11 bases at J; junction bases unmatched: 12. The CDR3 runs to 14 residues. The CDR3 bases are TGTGCCATCAGTGACCCCGGACAGGATATTTGCGCTTTCTTT. Translation: CAISDPGQDICAFF.

CDR3: CASSEQGERDNEQFF. CDR3 bases: TGTGCCAGCAGCGAGCAGGGGGAGCGGGACAATGAGCAGTTCTTC. The V call is TRBV7-6, the J call TRBJ2-1, with D perhaps matching TRBD1 (7 bases). Germline assignment: CDR1 SGHVS and CDR2 FNYEAQ. This CDR3 comprises 15 residues. The germline V and J ends were trimmed by 5 bases and 5 bases, with 16 bases remaining between them.

The rearrangement joins TRBV10-1 to TRBJ2-1, with a weak D call TRBD2 (6 bases). V was pared by 2 bases and J by 2 bases, with 10 bases between. The CDR3 has 15 residues. CDR1 is WNHNN and CDR2 is SYGVQD in the germline V gene (reference sequence). CDR3 residues: CASSERESAYNEQFF. The CDR3 coding sequence is TGCGCCAGCAGTGAGCGGGAGTCCGCCTACAATGAGCAGTTCTTC.

The chain employs TRBV7-9 and TRBJ2-1; 10 bases line up with TRBD1. Germline CDR1 is SEHNR and CDR2 is FQNEAQ (reference sequence). CDR3 length equals 16 residues. The trim removed 1 base at V and 2 bases at J, leaving 2 bases unmatched. The CDR3 region is CASSLEDRGPYNEQFF. CDR3 nucleotides: TGTGCCAGCAGCTTAGAAGACAGGGGGCCCTACAATGAGCAGTTCTTC.

The gene calls are TRBV12-5 and TRBJ2-1; the D is unclear. The CDR3 has 12 amino acids. V lost 3 bases and J 6 bases, leaving 6 bases between the germline ends. The germline V gene encodes CDR1 LGHNT and CDR2 FRNRAP. This chain's CDR3 is CASGFDFNEQFF. The CDR3 DNA follows: TGTGCTAGTGGTTTTGACTTCAATGAGCAGTTCTTC.

This clone was counted a few times. The chain couples TRBV19 to TRBJ2-1; tentatively, D is TRBD2 (5 bases). This CDR3 has 12 residues. V lost 6 bases to trimming and J lost 5 bases, with 8 bases between them. Germline-derived CDR1 and CDR2 are LNHDA and SQIVND (reference sequence). CDR3 loop: CASRIGNNEQFF. The CDR3 bases are TGTGCCAGTAGGATCGGGAACAATGAGCAGTTCTTC.

The genes are TRBV5-6 and TRBJ1-2; D is unclear. The germline V gene encodes CDR1 SGHDT and CDR2 YYEEEE. The CDR3 sequence is 14 residues long. V dropped 0 bases and J dropped 6 bases, with 12 bases sitting between them. The CDR3 spells CASSLGGGFHGYTF. The CDR3 nucleotides read TGTGCCAGCAGCTTGGGGGGAGGGTTCCATGGCTACACCTTC.

The chain recombines TRBV28 with TRBJ2-1; 11 nucleotides match TRBD2. CDR3 length: 18 residues. Losses at the gene ends were 4 bases for V and 5 bases for J; bases not matched to a gene: 13. CDR1 MDHEN and CDR2 SYDVKM come from the germline V gene. The CDR3 DNA follows: TGTGCCAGCAGTTACCCCTCACCTCTAGCGGGAGGAAACAATGAGCAGTTCTTC. It is translated as CASSYPSPLAGGNNEQFF.

The rearrangement uses TRBV7-9 and TRBJ2-2, with 10 bases that match TRBD2. Germline CDR1 is SEHNR and CDR2 is FQNEAQ (reference sequence). After removal of 4 bases from V and 2 bases from J, the junction contained 10 bases not matched to a gene. This CDR3 is built from 18 residues. The CDR3 protein is CASSWLVGLAANTGELFF. The DNA for the CDR3 is TGTGCCAGCAGCTGGTTAGTAGGACTAGCGGCAAACACCGGGGAGCTGTTTTTT. Combining the CDR3 with reference TRBV7-9 and TRBJ2-2 gives the whole variable domain DTGVSQNPRHKITKRGQNVTFRCDPISEHNRLYWYRQTLGQGPEFLTYFQNEAQLEKSRLLSDRFSAERPKGSFSTLEIQRTEQGDSAMYLCASSWLVGLAANTGELFFGEGSRLTVL.

The chain recombines TRBV28 with TRBJ2-2, with a tentative D call TRBD1 (5 bases). The germline V gene encodes CDR1 MDHEN and CDR2 SYDVKM. The V gene lost 3 bases and the J gene lost 1 base, with 12 bases spanning the gap. This CDR3 is built from 16 residues. The chain's CDR3 is CASSFSGHLNTGELFF. The DNA of the CDR3 is TGTGCCAGCAGTTTTTCCGGACACTTGAACACCGGGGAGCTGTTTTTT. Combining the CDR3 with reference TRBV28 and TRBJ2-2 gives the whole variable domain DVKVTQSSRYLVKRTGEKVFLECVQDMDHENMFWYRQDPGLGLRLIYFSYDVKMKEKGDIPEGYSVSREKKERFSLILESASTNQTSMYLCASSFSGHLNTGELFFGEGSRLTVL.

V is TRBV4-1 and J is TRBJ2-2; D gene ambiguous. V was clipped by 1 base and J by 0 bases, with 6 bases between them. The CDR3 consists of 15 residues. From germline, CDR1 is MGHRA and CDR2 YSYEKL. CDR3 bases: TGCGCCAGCAGCCAAGGCATCGCGAACACCGGGGAGCTGTTTTTT. The encoded protein is CASSQGIANTGELFF.

The genes are TRBV7-9 and TRBJ2-7, with D perhaps matching TRBD1 (6 bases). V lost 5 bases and J lost 3, with 20 bases in between. Germline loops: CDR1 SEHNR, CDR2 FQNEAQ (reference sequence). The CDR3 is 16 residues long. The CDR3 DNA is TGTGCCAGCAGCACCTCAACAGGGAGTGAGCTCTACGAGCAGTACTTC. Its protein product is CASSTSTGSELYEQYF.

J is TRBJ2-7 and V is TRBV9; 11 nucleotides line up with TRBD2. CDR1 is SGDLS, CDR2 YYNGEE, per germline. The CDR3 extends over 15 amino acids. V lost 4 bases to trimming and J lost 2 bases; unmatched junction nucleotides: 5. The CDR3 DNA follows: TGTGCCAGCAGCCCTCTTAGCGGGAGGGCCTACGAGCAGTACTTC. Amino acid sequence: CASSPLSGRAYEQYF.

The rearrangement uses TRBV11-2 and TRBJ2-1, with TRBD2 as a possible D gene (6 bases). The CDR3 contains 14 residues. V lost 5 bases to trimming and J lost 5 bases, with 13 bases between them. Per the germline V gene, CDR1 is SGHAT and CDR2 is FQNNGV. The CDR3 bases are TGTGCCAGCAGCCCGTGGGGCGGGGACAATGAGCAGTTCTTC. Protein product: CASSPWGGDNEQFF.

A word on this clone: Other nucleotide sequences in the sample specify the same CDR3. This chain joins TRBV28 and TRBJ2-7; the D is unclear. Germline V gene data show CDR1 as MDHEN and CDR2 as SYDVKM. Trimming removed 0 bases from V and 0 bases from J, with 9 bases in between. The CDR3 totals 15 residues. The CDR3 reads CASSLWDRGSYEQYF. The CDR3 DNA reads TGTGCCAGCAGTTTATGGGACCGTGGCTCCTACGAGCAGTACTTC.